This is a list of T cell receptor beta chains from one sample in a study of blood T cell repertoires in COVID-19. Sequenced by immunoSEQ multiplex PCR; TCRdb stores in-frame clones only, minus some. The sample shows more than 35,000 clones, roughly nine tenths of them seen only once. Sequenced: peripheral blood. The receptors derive from a woman aged 25 to 39 in a cohort sampled during active COVID-19. CDR3s include the opening cysteine and the closing phenylalanine or tryptophan. D genes are given only for firm matches. Size is stated for part of the rows, as once, few or many counts, or as a class when the clone is expanded.

>TRBV3-1/TRBV3-2|TRBJ1-4|15|NA|NA
CASSQDFLQVEKLFF
TGTGCCAGCAGCCAAGATTTTTTACAGGTCGAAAAACTGTTTTTT
>TRBV7-6|TRBJ2-7|15|NA|NA
CASSRNPGGSWEQYF
TGTGCCAGCAGCCGAAATCCGGGGGGCTCGTGGGAGCAGTACTTC
>TRBV7-3|TRBJ2-3|14|TRBD1|NA
CASSHTGAGDTQYF
TGTGCCAGCAGCCACACAGGGGCGGGAGATACGCAGTATTTT
>TRBV6-6|TRBJ1-2|13|TRBD1|NA
CASSARTGNGYTF
TGTGCCAGCAGTGCCCGGACAGGGAACGGCTACACCTTC
>TRBV29-1|TRBJ2-1|13|NA|NA
CSAAGGDYNEQFF
TGCAGCGCCGCGGGCGGCGACTACAATGAGCAGTTCTTC
>TRBV6-5|TRBJ1-3|15|TRBD1|NA
CASSSGTGAGNTIYF
TGTGCCAGCAGTTCCGGGACAGGGGCTGGAAACACCATATATTTT
>TRBV5-1|TRBJ2-7|14|NA|NA
CASSSRGGTYEQYF
TGCGCCAGCAGCTCAAGGGGCGGGACCTACGAGCAGTACTTC
>TRBV2|TRBJ1-3|15|TRBD1|once
CASRQGFFSGNTIYF
TGTGCCAGCCGACAGGGGTTCTTCTCTGGAAACACCATATATTTT
>TRBV7-8|TRBJ2-1|17|NA|NA
CASSLGITVEAYNEQFF
TGTGCCAGCAGCTTAGGTATAACGGTCGAAGCCTACAATGAGCAGTTCTTC
>TRBV7-9|TRBJ1-1|19|NA|NA
CASSELTPQKFMVNTEAFF
TGTGCCAGCAGCGAACTCACCCCCCAAAAATTCATGGTAAACACTGAAGCTTTCTTT
>TRBV27|TRBJ1-1|15|TRBD1|NA
CASSTRQGTNTEAFF
TGTGCCAGCAGTACCCGACAGGGGACGAACACTGAAGCTTTCTTT
>TRBV6-2/TRBV6-3|TRBJ2-5|18|TRBD1|NA
CASSKRAGDYRGKETQYF
TGTGCCAGCAGCAAGCGAGCTGGAGATTACAGGGGAAAAGAGACCCAGTACTTC
>TRBV3-1/TRBV3-2|TRBJ2-5|16|TRBD2|NA
CASSLLAGGPLETQYF
TGTGCCAGCAGCCTCCTAGCGGGAGGGCCTCTAGAGACCCAGTACTTC
>TRBV6-2/TRBV6-3|TRBJ2-7|17|TRBD2|NA
CASSYQLAGGPPDEQYF
TGTGCCAGCAGTTACCAACTAGCGGGAGGGCCCCCCGACGAGCAGTACTTC